These 11 T cell receptor beta chains came from one sample sequenced in a study of blood T cell repertoires in COVID-19. The repertoire was sequenced with immunoSEQ multiplex PCR; TCRdb's copy has only in-frame clones and lacks some. The sample holds about 70,000 clones; approximately 88% are singletons and the top ten take less than 2.5%. Specimen: peripheral blood. The receptors were sampled from a human donor in a cohort sampled during active COVID-19.

The chain links TRBV2 to TRBJ2-4, with D possibly being TRBD1 (6 bases). Trimming took 1 base from V and 7 from J, leaving 11 bases between them. The CDR3 runs 14 residues. Germline CDR1 is SNHLY and CDR2 is FYNNEI. CDR3 loop: CASSEGNRANIQYF. CDR3 DNA sequence: TGTGCCAGCAGTGAAGGTAACAGGGCGAACATTCAGTACTTC.

This chain uses TRBV2 with TRBJ2-7; tentative D call: TRBD1 (6 bases). Germline V gene lookup returns CDR1 SNHLY and CDR2 FYNNEI. The CDR3 has 15 residues. Trimming left V 7 bases short and J 0 bases short, with 16 bases between. CDR3 residues: CASTKQGPSSYEQYF. The CDR3 DNA follows: TGTGCCAGCACCAAACAGGGCCCCAGCTCCTACGAGCAGTACTTC.

The gene calls are TRBV29-1 and TRBJ2-1, with 7 bases aligning to TRBD1. The germline V gene encodes CDR1 SQVTM and CDR2 ANQGSEA. The CDR3 totals 14 residues. V was pared by 8 bases and J by 1 base, with 8 bases of the junction left unmatched. The CDR3 coding sequence is TGCAGCTCCTCGACAGGGCTATCCTACAATGAGCAGTTCTTC. Amino acid sequence: CSSSTGLSYNEQFF.

This chain connects TRBV28 to TRBJ1-4; 8 bases are a match to TRBD1. The CDR3 has 15 residues. The ends lost 3 bases at V and 7 bases at J; junction bases unmatched: 7. The germline V gene encodes CDR1 MDHEN and CDR2 SYDVKM. CDR3 in amino acids: CASSFDRGIVEKLFF. Here the CDR3 DNA reads TGTGCCAGCAGTTTCGACAGGGGAATTGTTGAAAAACTGTTTTTT.

This sequence joins TRBV18 and TRBJ2-5; the match to TRBD1 covers 8 bases. J lost 1 base, V lost 1 base, and 2 bases had no gene match. The CDR3 runs 15 residues. Germline CDR1 and CDR2: KGHSH and LQKENI. The CDR3 region is CASSPRGTGQETQYF. Written as DNA, the CDR3 is TGTGCCAGCTCACCACGAGGGACAGGCCAAGAGACCCAGTACTTC.

This chain uses TRBV5-1 with TRBJ1-1, with TRBD1 matching over 7 bases. V lost 6 bases to trimming and J lost 7 bases; unmatched junction nucleotides: 15. Germline CDR1 SGHRS, CDR2 YFSETQ. The CDR3 totals 15 residues. CDR3 sequence: CASTSGTARGLEAFF. The DNA of the CDR3 is TGCGCCAGCACGTCAGGGACAGCCCGGGGTCTTGAAGCTTTCTTT.

The chain links TRBV24-1 to TRBJ1-1, with D hard to call. Trimming removed 3 bases at V and 10 bases at J, with 14 bases between. Germline lookup yields CDR1 KGHDR and CDR2 SFDVKD. The CDR3 loop spans 13 amino acids. The CDR3 loop is CATSDQDVRGAFF. The CDR3 coding sequence is TGTGCCACCAGTGATCAAGACGTACGGGGAGCTTTCTTT.

This clone has just a few counts. The chain carries TRBV5-6 and TRBJ1-2, with a possible D match to TRBD1 (5 bases). The CDR3 runs 15 residues. V lost 4 bases to trimming and J lost 5 bases, with 18 bases between them. From germline, CDR1 is SGHDT and CDR2 YYEEEE. In DNA form, the CDR3 reads TGTGCCAGCAGCGGGATGGGGGGAGGAACATATGGCTACACCTTC. Translation gives CASSGMGGGTYGYTF.

The sample holds one count of this clone. V is TRBV27 and J is TRBJ2-7; 9 bases align to TRBD1. Trimming at V came to 2 bases and at J to 5 bases, leaving 7 bases not matched to a gene. Germline CDR1 is MNHEY and CDR2 is SMNVEV (reference sequence). The CDR3 runs 15 residues. The CDR3 spells CASSLLGDRDHEQYF. Written as DNA, the CDR3 is TGTGCCAGCAGTTTACTTGGGGACAGGGACCACGAGCAGTACTTC.

This clone was observed once. The chain employs TRBV5-1 and TRBJ2-7; TRBD2 matches at 10 bases. The CDR3 runs to 17 residues. V gave up 3 bases and J gave up 11 bases; unmatched junction bases: 20. The V gene's germline CDR1 is SGHRS and CDR2 YFSETQ. For the CDR3, the DNA is TGCGCCAGCAGCTCCCGGGAGCGGACGGGACTAGCGACCAGTGAGTACTTC. Protein: CASSSRERTGLATSEYF.

The CDR3: CSVVDRGKDTQYF. The CDR3 region has the DNA TGCAGCGTTGTAGACAGGGGGAAAGATACGCAGTATTTT. The rearrangement joins TRBV29-1 to TRBJ2-3; 9 bases are shared with TRBD1. This CDR3 contains 13 residues. V dropped 4 bases and J dropped 5; count of bases not matched to a gene: 4. CDR1 and CDR2 (germline): SQVTM, ANQGSEA.